The 21 T cell receptor beta chains below come from one sample, sequenced in a study of cytomegalovirus exposure and HLA in healthy donors. The PCR used 60 Vbeta and 13 Jbeta primers. Only in-frame clones appear in the TCRdb table, and some are missing; sequencing was by immunoSEQ multiplex PCR. The sample carries approximately 140,000 clones, 75% to 85% recorded once. Specimen: PBMCs. The receptors stem from a man in his fifties in good health and CMV-seronegative.

The CDR3 sequence: CASSVAPAGGHTEAFF. In nucleotides, the CDR3 is TGTGCCAGCAGCGTAGCTCCCGCAGGGGGGCACACTGAAGCTTTCTTT. This sequence joins TRBV9 and TRBJ1-1, with 7 bases fitting TRBD1. The trim removed 0 bases at V and 3 bases at J, leaving 8 bases unmatched. CDR3 size: 16 residues. Germline loops: CDR1 SGDLS, CDR2 YYNGEE.

The V and J genes are TRBV2 and TRBJ2-1, with 7 bases fitting TRBD1. With 5 bases clipped from V and 4 bases from J, the junction kept 5 bases outside the gene matches. The CDR3 extends over 14 amino acids. Per germline, CDR1 SNHLY and CDR2 FYNNEI. The DNA of the CDR3 is TGTGCCAGCAGTCCTCAGGGGGAGTACAATGAGCAGTTCTTC. Translating it yields CASSPQGEYNEQFF.

This sequence joins TRBV6-1 and TRBJ2-3; 9 bases are shared with TRBD1. The V segment lost 7 bases and the J segment 3 bases; nucleotides outside the gene matches: 5. The CDR3 runs to 14 residues. CDR1 MNHNS and CDR2 SASEGT come from the germline V gene. The CDR3 loop reads CASTDRGRTDTQYF. The DNA of the CDR3 is TGTGCCAGCACGGACAGGGGTCGGACAGATACGCAGTATTTT.

This clone appeared a single time. The chain links TRBV9 to TRBJ2-1; 11 nucleotides line up with TRBD2. The CDR3 totals 18 residues. Germline V gene lookup returns CDR1 SGDLS and CDR2 YYNGEE. After removal of 0 bases from V and 2 bases from J, the junction contained 7 bases not matched to a gene. CDR3 nucleotides: TGTGCCAGCAGCGTAGTGACCCAACTAGCGGGGGCCTACAATGAGCAGTTCTTC. Its protein is CASSVVTQLAGAYNEQFF.

The V and J genes are TRBV27 and TRBJ2-7; 10 nucleotides align to TRBD1. Trimming took 5 bases from V and 6 from J; bases not matched to a gene: 10. Germline V gives CDR1 MNHEY, CDR2 SMNVEV (reference sequence). This CDR3 has 15 residues. CDR3 in amino acids: CASSLNRQGAGEQYF. The CDR3 nucleotides are TGTGCCAGCAGTCTCAACCGACAGGGGGCAGGCGAGCAGTACTTC.

This rearrangement joins TRBV30 to TRBJ2-1, with 11 bases that match TRBD1. CDR3 length equals 13 residues. V was pared by 2 bases and J by 16 bases, with 10 bases of the junction left unmatched. CDR1 and CDR2 from the germline V gene are GTSNPN and SVGIG (reference sequence). The CDR3 reads CAWSRAGTGGCFF. DNA of the CDR3: TGTGCCTGGAGTCGGGCCGGGACAGGGGGTTGCTTCTTC.

This chain uses TRBV7-6 with TRBJ2-1, with a possible D match to TRBD1 (5 bases). The germline V and J ends were trimmed by 4 bases and 9 bases, with 13 bases remaining between them. The CDR3 covers 13 residues. Germline CDR1 is SGHVS and CDR2 is FNYEAQ. CDR3 loop: CASSSSPRAEQFF. CDR3 in DNA: TGTGCCAGCAGCTCCTCTCCCAGGGCTGAGCAGTTCTTC. Combining the CDR3 with reference TRBV7-6 and TRBJ2-1 gives the whole variable domain GAGVSQSPRYKVTKRGQDVALRCDPISGHVSLYWYRQALGQGPEFLTYFNYEAQQDKSGLPNDRFSAERPEGSISTLTIQRTEQRDSAMYRCASSSSPRAEQFFGPGTRLTVL.

The genes are TRBV5-5 and TRBJ2-7, with D possibly matching TRBD1 (5 bases). From germline, CDR1 is SGHKS and CDR2 YYEKEE (reference sequence). V shed 0 bases and J shed 10 bases, with 14 bases lying between them. The CDR3 has 13 residues. CDR3 nucleotides: TGTGCCAGCAGCTTGGGAACAGGACCGCCCCAGTACTTC. This translates into CASSLGTGPPQYF. The full variable domain, in which reference TRBV5-5 and TRBJ2-7 provide the parts outside the CDR3, is DAGVTQSPTHLIKTRGQQVTLRCSPISGHKSVSWYQQVLGQGPQFIFQYYEKEERGRGNFPDRFSARQFPNYSSELNVNALLLGDSALYLCASSLGTGPPQYFGPGTRLTVT.

This clone was detected only once. The rearrangement links TRBV10-3 to TRBJ2-3; 10 nucleotides align to TRBD1. Per germline, CDR1 ENHRY and CDR2 SYGVKD. The CDR3 spans 14 residues. The ends lost 11 bases at V and 3 bases at J; junction bases unmatched: 8. The CDR3 DNA is TGTGCCGCCGGAGGGGGACAGGGGACAGATACGCAGTATTTT. It encodes CAAGGGQGTDTQYF.

The chain is built from TRBV7-9 and TRBJ2-1, with no clear D. Germline CDR1 and CDR2: SEHNR and FQNEAQ (reference sequence). Trimming pared 3 bases from V and 5 bases from J, leaving 8 bases between. This CDR3 has 13 amino acids. CDR3 in amino acids: CASSFYSNNEQFF. Written as DNA, the CDR3 is TGTGCCAGCAGCTTTTACTCGAACAATGAGCAGTTCTTC.

This clone occurred a few times. The rearrangement joins TRBV5-8 to TRBJ1-1, with 7 bases aligning to TRBD1. The CDR3 runs to 14 residues. Germline V gene data show CDR1 as SGHTS and CDR2 as YDEGEE. V lost 4 bases to trimming and J lost 0 bases; unmatched junction nucleotides: 3. The CDR3 region is CASSQGQLNTEAFF. CDR3 bases: TGTGCCAGCAGCCAGGGACAGCTGAACACTGAAGCTTTCTTT.

This chain joins TRBV5-6 and TRBJ2-5; D is ambiguous. With the DNA end fitting TRBJ2-7 better, the J assignment may be wrong. Germline CDR1 and CDR2: SGHDT and YYEEEE. The CDR3 loop spans 14 amino acids. This CDR3 reads CASSHQVLSYEQYF. CDR3 coding DNA: TGTGCCAGCAGCCATCAGGTCCTGAGCTACGAGCAGTACTTC.

This clone appeared a single time. CDR3 sequence (DNA): TGTGCCAGCAGCGTAGGTGGGTGGGGGACTATGAACACCGGGGAGCTGTTTTTT. Protein: CASSVGGWGTMNTGELFF. The chain uses TRBV9 and TRBJ2-2; TRBD2 agrees at 7 bases. Germline V gives CDR1 SGDLS, CDR2 YYNGEE. This CDR3 spans 18 amino acids. The ends lost 0 bases at V and 1 base at J; junction bases unmatched: 9.

On this clone: The junction and the germline gene differ at one end; a read error may be behind it. The rearrangement uses TRBV18 and TRBJ2-7; D is unresolved. The CDR3 has 14 amino acids. Germline lookup yields CDR1 KGHSH and CDR2 LQKENI. In DNA form, the CDR3 reads TGTGCCAGTTCACCACGGGCATCCACCTACGAGCAGTACTTC. Protein sequence: CASSPRASTYEQYF.

The V gene is TRBV19, the J gene TRBJ1-5; the D gene is possibly TRBD1 (6 bases). The CDR3 covers 16 residues. V was shortened by 7 bases and J by 7 bases, with 23 bases between the two germline ends. Germline CDR1 LNHDA, CDR2 SQIVND (reference sequence). For the CDR3, the DNA is TGTGCCAGTACCCCAACCCAGGGGACCTTCAGGCAGCCCCAGCATTTT. Protein product: CASTPTQGTFRQPQHF.

The V and J genes are TRBV6-6 and TRBJ1-5; D might be TRBD1 (6 bases). Germline assignment: CDR1 MNHNY and CDR2 SVGAGI (reference sequence). V dropped 2 bases and J dropped 3 bases, with 11 bases sitting between them. The CDR3 runs 15 residues. CDR3: CASSYGGQFNQPQHF. For the CDR3, the DNA is TGTGCCAGCAGTTACGGAGGACAGTTCAATCAGCCCCAGCATTTT.

The chain carries TRBV6-1 and TRBJ2-3; 12 bases fit TRBD2. CDR1 and CDR2 from the germline V gene are MNHNS and SASEGT. The J segment lost 0 bases and the V segment lost 4 bases, leaving 8 bases of the junction unmatched. The CDR3 length is 18 residues. This CDR3 reads CASSAYPGLAGSTDTQYF. CDR3 DNA: TGTGCCAGCAGTGCTTACCCGGGACTAGCGGGTAGCACAGATACGCAGTATTTT.

The rearrangement joins TRBV6-1 to TRBJ2-7; 8 bases line up with TRBD1. In germline, CDR1 is MNHNS, CDR2 SASEGT. V lost 6 bases, J lost 5 bases, and 6 bases stayed unmatched. The CDR3 length is 13 residues. This CDR3 reads CASRSPGQDEQYF. In DNA, the CDR3 is TGTGCCAGCAGATCCCCGGGACAGGACGAGCAGTACTTC.

The V gene is TRBV30, the J gene TRBJ2-1, with TRBD2 matching over 8 bases. The V and J ends lost 0 bases and 9 bases, in that order; junction bases with no gene match: 7. The CDR3 is made up of 14 amino acids. Germline V gene sequence: CDR1 GTSNPN, CDR2 SVGIG (reference sequence). In DNA form, the CDR3 reads TGTGCCTGGAGTGTATTGGGTCTAGCGGGTGAGCAGTTCTTC. Residues: CAWSVLGLAGEQFF. The full variable domain, rest sourced from reference TRBV30 and TRBJ2-1, is SQTIHQWPATLVQPVGSPLSLECTVEGTSNPNLYWYRQAAGRGLQLLFYSVGIGQISSEVPQNLSASRPQDRQFILSSKKLLLSDSGFYLCAWSVLGLAGEQFFGPGTRLTVL.

CDR3 region: CASSQGAAGLAHYNEQFF. The CDR3 region has the DNA TGCGCCAGCAGCCAAGGCGCGGCGGGCCTAGCGCACTACAATGAGCAGTTCTTC. V usage is TRBV4-1 and J usage is TRBJ2-1; D possibly corresponds to TRBD2 (6 bases). Trimming removed 1 base at V and 3 bases at J, with 19 bases between. This CDR3 is 18 amino acids long. Per germline, CDR1 MGHRA and CDR2 YSYEKL.

The V call is TRBV27, the J call TRBJ1-6; TRBD1 matches 7 bases. The CDR3 runs to 18 residues. The V gene's germline CDR1 is MNHEY and CDR2 SMNVEV (reference sequence). V shed 3 bases and J 3 bases; nucleotides not matched to a gene: 11. CDR3 nucleotide sequence: TGTGCCAGCAGTTTTTCGCTGGGCGGGGACAGCTATAATTCACCCCTCCACTTT. Translated: CASSFSLGGDSYNSPLHF.